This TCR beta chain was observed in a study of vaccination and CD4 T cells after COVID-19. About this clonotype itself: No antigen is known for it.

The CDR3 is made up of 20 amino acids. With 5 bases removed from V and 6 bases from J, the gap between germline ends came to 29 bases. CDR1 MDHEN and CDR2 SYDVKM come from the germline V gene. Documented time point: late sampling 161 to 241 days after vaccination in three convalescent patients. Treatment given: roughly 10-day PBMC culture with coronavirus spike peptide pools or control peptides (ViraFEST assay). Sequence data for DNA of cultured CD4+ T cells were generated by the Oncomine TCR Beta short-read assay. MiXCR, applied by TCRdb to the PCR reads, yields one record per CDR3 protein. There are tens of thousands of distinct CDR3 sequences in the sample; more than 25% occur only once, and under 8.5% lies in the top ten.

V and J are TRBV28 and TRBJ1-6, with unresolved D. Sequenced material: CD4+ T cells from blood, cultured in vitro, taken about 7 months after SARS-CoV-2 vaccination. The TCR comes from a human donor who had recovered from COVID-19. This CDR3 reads CASSLLTNQWGNSPNSPLHF. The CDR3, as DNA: TGTGCCAGCAGTCTGTTGACGAATCAATGGGGTAATTCACCTAATTCACCCCTCCACTTT.